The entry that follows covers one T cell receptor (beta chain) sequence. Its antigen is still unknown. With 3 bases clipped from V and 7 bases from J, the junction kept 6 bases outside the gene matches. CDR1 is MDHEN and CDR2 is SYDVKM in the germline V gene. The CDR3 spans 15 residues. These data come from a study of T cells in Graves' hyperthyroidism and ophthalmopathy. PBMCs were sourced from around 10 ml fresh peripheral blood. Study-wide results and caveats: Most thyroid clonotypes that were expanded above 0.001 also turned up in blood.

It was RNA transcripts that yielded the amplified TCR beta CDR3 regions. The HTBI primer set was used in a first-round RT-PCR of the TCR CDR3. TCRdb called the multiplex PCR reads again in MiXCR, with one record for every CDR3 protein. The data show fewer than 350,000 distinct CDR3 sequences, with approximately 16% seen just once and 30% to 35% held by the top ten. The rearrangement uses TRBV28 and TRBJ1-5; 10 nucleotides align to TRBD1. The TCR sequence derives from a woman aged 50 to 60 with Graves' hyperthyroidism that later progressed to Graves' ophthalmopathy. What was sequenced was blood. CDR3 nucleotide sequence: TGTGCCAGCAGTTTTACCGGGACAGGGGAGCAGCCCCAGCATTTT. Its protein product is CASSFTGTGEQPQHF.